The 28 T cell receptor beta chains presented below share a single source sample, sequenced in a study of draining lymph node invasion in breast cancer. Cells sorted as CD4+ CD45RA- CD25- were taken as memory conventional CD4 T cells. TCRdb used MiXCR to reprocess the bulk RNA-seq reads, holding one entry per CDR3 protein. The sample holds about 4,000 distinct CDR3 sequences, over 65% seen once. Source material: sorted memory CD4+ effector T cells from a lymph node. Every receptor here comes from a female donor with luminal breast cancer.

J is TRBJ1-6 and V is TRBV5-6; D remains unclear. Trimming left V 3 bases short and J 15 bases short, with 13 bases between. Germline V gene data show CDR1 as SGHDT and CDR2 as YYEEEE. The CDR3 extends over 12 amino acids. This CDR3 reads CASSSPYTYLHF. The CDR3 region has the DNA TGTGCCAGCAGCTCCCCTTACACCTACCTCCACTTT. The full variable domain, in which reference TRBV5-6 and TRBJ1-6 provide the parts outside the CDR3, is DAGVTQSPTHLIKTRGQQVTLRCSPKSGHDTVSWYQQALGQGPQFIFQYYEEEERQRGNFPDRFSGHQFPNYSSELNVNALLLGDSALYLCASSSPYTYLHFGNGTRLTVT.

This chain links TRBV7-2 with TRBJ1-5; D not certain. Germline V gene sequence: CDR1 SGHTA, CDR2 FQGNSA. V was trimmed by 1 base and J by 6 bases, leaving 7 bases between them. The CDR3 has 13 amino acids. The CDR3 region is CASSLGWGQPQHF. The CDR3 DNA follows: TGTGCCAGCAGCTTAGGGTGGGGTCAGCCCCAGCATTTT.

The J gene is TRBJ1-1, the V gene TRBV28, with a possible D match to TRBD1 (5 bases). The CDR3 extends over 15 amino acids. Germline V gene lookup returns CDR1 MDHEN and CDR2 SYDVKM. The germline V and J ends were trimmed by 7 bases and 5 bases, with 20 bases remaining between them. CDR3 DNA sequence: TGTGCCAGCACCGGAGGCCTGGGGCGCGGGACTGAAGCTTTCTTT. It specifies CASTGGLGRGTEAFF. Full variable domain (outside the CDR3, taken from reference TRBV28 and TRBJ1-1): DVKVTQSSRYLVKRTGEKVFLECVQDMDHENMFWYRQDPGLGLRLIYFSYDVKMKEKGDIPEGYSVSREKKERFSLILESASTNQTSMYLCASTGGLGRGTEAFFGQGTRLTVV.

This chain uses TRBV7-9 with TRBJ1-1; perhaps TRBD1 as D (5 bases). V lost 4 bases to trimming and J lost 5 bases, with 14 bases between them. The CDR3 has 14 amino acids. Germline V gives CDR1 SEHNR, CDR2 FQNEAQ (reference sequence). This CDR3 is CASSSPRGNTEAFF. The CDR3, as DNA: TGTGCCAGCAGCTCCCCTCGGGGGAATACTGAAGCTTTCTTT.

This chain connects TRBV7-3 to TRBJ1-1, with no clear D. CDR3 size: 13 residues. Trimming took 1 base from V and 4 from J, leaving 7 bases between them. Per the germline V gene, CDR1 is SGHTA and CDR2 is FQGTGA. The CDR3 DNA reads TGTGCCAGCAGCTTAAACAAGCCCACTGAAGCTTTCTTT. Encoded protein: CASSLNKPTEAFF.

This clonotype was recorded once. The chain joins TRBV7-2 to TRBJ1-2; no firm D call. Germline assignment: CDR1 SGHTA and CDR2 FQGNSA. The germline V and J ends were trimmed by 1 base and 7 bases, with 10 bases remaining between them. The CDR3 spans 13 residues. CDR3 in amino acids: CASSLDTESGYTF. The DNA of the CDR3 is TGTGCCAGCAGCTTAGACACGGAGAGTGGCTACACCTTC.

The rearrangement joins TRBV13 to TRBJ2-2, with TRBD2 matching 7 bases. CDR1 PRHDT and CDR2 FYEKMQ come from the germline V gene (reference sequence). Trimming at V came to 5 bases and at J to 4 bases, leaving 7 bases not matched to a gene. The CDR3 length is 15 residues. DNA of the CDR3: TGTGCCAGCAGCCCCCGGCGGGAGTCCACCGGGGAGCTGTTTTTT. Translation gives CASSPRRESTGELFF.

This clonotype has a handful of counts. The V and J genes are TRBV9 and TRBJ1-2; no clear D. Germline CDR1 reads SGDLS; CDR2 reads YYNGEE. V was shortened by 0 bases and J by 5 bases, with 14 bases between the two germline ends. There are 15 residues in the CDR3. CDR3 sequence: CASSVAGGIGYGYTF. The CDR3 bases are TGTGCCAGCAGCGTAGCGGGCGGCATAGGTTATGGCTACACCTTC.

CDR3 region: CASSSESMRIAFF. The CDR3 DNA is TGTGCCAGCAGCTCAGAAAGTATGAGGATAGCTTTCTTT. The rearrangement links TRBV5-6 to TRBJ1-1, with D unclear. CDR1 is SGHDT and CDR2 is YYEEEE in the germline V gene. This CDR3 region has 13 residues. V was trimmed by 3 bases and J by 10 bases, leaving 16 bases between them.

The chain employs TRBV28 and TRBJ2-7; maybe TRBD1 (6 bases). The CDR3 runs 14 residues. The germline gives CDR1 MDHEN, CDR2 SYDVKM. The V end was cut by 4 bases, the J end by 0 bases, with 10 bases between. CDR3 loop: CASSWRRGSYEQYF. The CDR3 region has the DNA TGTGCCAGCAGTTGGCGCAGGGGCTCCTACGAGCAGTACTTC.

CDR3 sequence: CASSPRERGPTEAFF. CDR3 bases: TGTGCCAGCAGCCCCCGGGAAAGGGGGCCCACTGAAGCTTTCTTT. The chain uses TRBV5-4 and TRBJ1-1; 7 bases are shared with TRBD1. V gave up 4 bases and J gave up 4 bases; unmatched junction bases: 10. The CDR3 totals 15 residues. CDR1 and CDR2 (germline): SGHNT, YYREEE (reference sequence).

The chain carries TRBV7-9 and TRBJ1-2; 7 nucleotides agree with TRBD1. CDR1 and CDR2 from the germline V gene are SEHNR and FQNEAQ (reference sequence). CDR3 length: 14 residues. After removal of 3 bases from V and 5 bases from J, the junction contained 6 bases not matched to a gene. Written as DNA, the CDR3 is TGTGCCAGCAGCTTCGAGGACAGGCTATATGGCTACACCTTC. It translates to CASSFEDRLYGYTF. Full variable domain (outside the CDR3, taken from reference TRBV7-9 and TRBJ1-2): DTGVSQNPRHKITKRGQNVTFRCDPISEHNRLYWYRQTLGQGPEFLTYFQNEAQLEKSRLLSDRFSAERPKGSFSTLEIQRTEQGDSAMYLCASSFEDRLYGYTFGSGTRLTVV.

The CDR3 reads CASSQVNSAKGSEQYF. DNA of the CDR3: TGCGCCAGCAGCCAAGTCAATTCGGCGAAAGGGTCCGAGCAGTACTTC. The rearrangement joins TRBV4-3 to TRBJ2-7; D unresolved. This CDR3 region has 16 residues. From germline, CDR1 is LGHNA and CDR2 YSLEER. Trimming cost V 1 base and J 6 bases, with 19 bases left between them.

V gene TRBV5-4 combines with J gene TRBJ1-1; a weak D match, TRBD1 (5 bases). Trimming took 5 bases from V and 5 from J, leaving 19 bases between them. The CDR3 extends over 15 amino acids. CDR1 is SGHNT, CDR2 YYREEE, per germline (reference sequence). The CDR3 DNA sequence: TGTGCCAGCAGTTCCGGGCTGGTCGGGGGAACTGAAGCTTTCTTT. This translates into CASSSGLVGGTEAFF.

The chain recombines TRBV15 with TRBJ1-2; a possible D gene is TRBD1 (5 bases). The V gene's germline CDR1 is LNHNV and CDR2 YYDKDF (reference sequence). V shed 3 bases and J shed 4 bases, with 15 bases lying between them. The CDR3 sequence is 15 residues long. The CDR3, as DNA: TGTGCCACCAGCAGGTCCGGGGACGGCCTCTATGGCTACACCTTC. Translating it yields CATSRSGDGLYGYTF.

This clonotype was counted a few times. The chain has TRBV4-1 and TRBJ1-2; perhaps TRBD1 as D (5 bases). V was clipped by 6 bases and J by 4 bases, with 12 bases between them. The CDR3 has 13 residues. Per germline, CDR1 MGHRA and CDR2 YSYEKL. CDR3 region: CASSSTGAYGYTF. As DNA, the CDR3 is TGCGCCAGCAGTTCAACAGGAGCCTATGGCTACACCTTC.

The chain combines TRBV4-2 with TRBJ1-5; D possibly corresponds to TRBD1 (5 bases). The CDR3 contains 15 residues. Trimming stripped 0 bases from V and 5 bases from J, with 11 bases between. The V gene's germline CDR1 is LGHNA and CDR2 YNFKEQ. CDR3 region: CASSQDTGTYQPQHF. The CDR3, as DNA: TGTGCCAGCAGCCAAGATACTGGGACCTATCAGCCCCAGCATTTT.

The chain combines TRBV7-8 with TRBJ1-5; 7 positions match TRBD1. V gave up 0 bases and J gave up 2 bases; unmatched junction bases: 13. Germline V CDR1 and CDR2: SGHVS, FQNEAQ. CDR3 size: 19 residues. CDR3 residues: CASSLAHLTGDDGNQPQHF. The CDR3 DNA reads TGTGCCAGCAGCTTAGCCCACCTAACAGGGGACGATGGCAATCAGCCCCAGCATTTT. The full variable domain, completed using reference TRBV7-8 and TRBJ1-5, is GAGVSQSPRYKVAKRGQDVALRCDPISGHVSLFWYQQALGQGPEFLTYFQNEAQLDKSGLPSDRFFAERPEGSVSTLKIQRTQQEDSAVYLCASSLAHLTGDDGNQPQHFGDGTRLSIL.

The chain couples TRBV21-1 to TRBJ1-2; TRBD1 is taken as the D call from the table, unchecked against the DNA. TRBV21-1 is recorded as a pseudogene. The length of the CDR3 is 15 residues. The DNA of the CDR3 is TGTGCCAGCAGCAAAGTACGGGGGGATGGCTATGGCTACACCTTC. Protein: CASSKVRGDGYGYTF.

This clonotype has a handful of counts. The rearrangement links TRBV12-3 or TRBV12-4 to TRBJ1-2; D remains ambiguous. The CDR3 contains 13 residues. V lost 5 bases and J lost 8, with 15 bases in between. CDR3 region: CASSPNRARGYTF. CDR3 sequence (DNA): TGTGCCAGCAGTCCTAACAGAGCAAGAGGCTACACCTTC.

This chain joins TRBV10-3 and TRBJ2-7, with D hard to call. The CDR3 loop spans 11 amino acids. The germline V gene encodes CDR1 ENHRY and CDR2 SYGVKD. Trimming cost V 8 bases and J 0 bases, with 5 bases left between them. For the CDR3, the DNA is TGTGCCATCTCGGACTCCTACGAGCAGTACTTC. Translated: CAISDSYEQYF.

J is TRBJ1-5 and V is TRBV11-2; D not resolved. V lost 0 bases, J lost 5 bases, and 5 bases lay in between. Germline lookup yields CDR1 SGHAT and CDR2 FQNNGV. This CDR3 contains 13 residues. CDR3 nucleotide sequence: TGTGCCAGCAGCTTAGAACCATATCAGCCCCAGCATTTT. Its protein product is CASSLEPYQPQHF.

The rearrangement links TRBV7-6 to TRBJ1-4; D is undetermined. The CDR3 runs to 16 residues. Per the germline V gene, CDR1 is SGHVS and CDR2 is FNYEAQ. Deletions cut 2 bases from V and 0 bases from J, with 10 bases between. CDR3 sequence reads: CASSLTSLATNEKLFF. Here the CDR3 DNA reads TGTGCCAGCAGCTTAACCAGCCTAGCAACTAATGAAAAACTGTTTTTT.

This chain links TRBV2 with TRBJ1-3, with D uncertain. Germline values: CDR1 SNHLY, CDR2 FYNNEI. V was trimmed by 3 bases and J by 2 bases, leaving 8 bases between them. The CDR3 runs to 14 residues. The CDR3: CASSEGRAGNTIYF. The CDR3 DNA reads as TGTGCCAGCAGTGAGGGAAGAGCTGGAAACACCATATATTTT.

The CDR3 sequence is CASSYGQSEAFF. The CDR3, as DNA: TGTGCCAGCAGTTACGGGCAATCCGAAGCTTTCTTT. The chain combines TRBV6-2 or TRBV6-3 with TRBJ1-1; D gene ambiguous. CDR1 is MNHEY, CDR2 SVGEGT, per germline. The CDR3 totals 12 residues. V lost 2 bases and J 8 bases, leaving 9 bases between the germline ends.

This clonotype appeared a single time. This chain connects TRBV28 to TRBJ2-7, with TRBD2 as a possible D gene (6 bases). Germline V gene sequence: CDR1 MDHEN, CDR2 SYDVKM. V was trimmed by 4 bases and J by 3 bases, leaving 13 bases between them. This CDR3 is 14 amino acids long. The CDR3 region is CASSSPGLVYEQYF. In DNA, the CDR3 is TGTGCCAGCAGTTCCCCGGGACTTGTCTACGAGCAGTACTTC. The whole variable domain, remainder taken from reference TRBV28 and TRBJ2-7, is DVKVTQSSRYLVKRTGEKVFLECVQDMDHENMFWYRQDPGLGLRLIYFSYDVKMKEKGDIPEGYSVSREKKERFSLILESASTNQTSMYLCASSSPGLVYEQYFGPGTRLTVT.

This clonotype has a single count. The V gene is TRBV6-5, the J gene TRBJ1-2; D remains ambiguous. V gave up 4 bases and J gave up 7 bases, with 10 bases separating them. Germline lookup yields CDR1 MNHEY and CDR2 SVGAGI. This CDR3 contains 12 residues. CDR3 sequence (DNA): TGTGCCAGCAGTTCTACGGTCGGTGGCTACACCTTC. This sequence encodes CASSSTVGGYTF.

This clonotype was found a few times. As DNA, the CDR3 is TGTGCCAGCAGCTTTCGGACCGCCCGCGAGCAGTACTTC. It codes for CASSFRTAREQYF. The chain employs TRBV5-6 and TRBJ2-7; D uncertain. The germline V gene has CDR1 SGHDT and CDR2 YYEEEE. Trimming shortened V by 2 bases and J by 6 bases, and 12 bases separated the two germline ends. The CDR3 has 13 amino acids.